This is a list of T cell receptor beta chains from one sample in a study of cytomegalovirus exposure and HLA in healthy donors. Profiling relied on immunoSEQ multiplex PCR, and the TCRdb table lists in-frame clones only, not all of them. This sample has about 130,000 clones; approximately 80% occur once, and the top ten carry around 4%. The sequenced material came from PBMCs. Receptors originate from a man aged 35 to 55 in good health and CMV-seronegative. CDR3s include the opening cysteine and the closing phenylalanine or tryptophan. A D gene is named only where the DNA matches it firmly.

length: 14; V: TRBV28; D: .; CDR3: CASGLQGMADTQYF
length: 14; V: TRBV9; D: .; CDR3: CASSVFASQETQYF
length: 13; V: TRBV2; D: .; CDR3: CASIRDSGTTIYF
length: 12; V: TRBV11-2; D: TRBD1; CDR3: CASSSRGDGYTF
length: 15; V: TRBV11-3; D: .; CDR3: CASSLDGQGPDTQYF
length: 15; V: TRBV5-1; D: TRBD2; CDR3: CASSRGGVQYNEQFF
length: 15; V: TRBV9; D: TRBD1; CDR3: CASSVRQGSTDTQYF
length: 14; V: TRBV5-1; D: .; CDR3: CASSLGQVQETQYF
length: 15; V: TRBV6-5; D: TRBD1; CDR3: CASSYTGTGGNTQYF
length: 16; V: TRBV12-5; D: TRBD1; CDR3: CASGLVQGGVTDTQYF
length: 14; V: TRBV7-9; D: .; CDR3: CASSIPGSSYEQYF
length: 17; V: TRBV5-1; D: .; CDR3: CASSLATGRGLGEKLFF
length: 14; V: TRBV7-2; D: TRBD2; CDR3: CASSAGGKGETQYF
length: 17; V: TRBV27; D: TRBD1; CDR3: CASRSPRDRGPGETQYF
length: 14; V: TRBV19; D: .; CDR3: CASSLGGDYNEQFF
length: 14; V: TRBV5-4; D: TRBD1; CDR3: CASSTGTAQETQYF
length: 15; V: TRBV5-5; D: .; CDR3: CASSFGGAGNQPQHF
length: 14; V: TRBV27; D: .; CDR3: CASSLVGGEETQYF
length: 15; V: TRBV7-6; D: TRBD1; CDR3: CASSHGQEGDTEAFF
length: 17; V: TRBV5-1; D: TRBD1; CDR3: CASSRNLVRDSNYGYTF
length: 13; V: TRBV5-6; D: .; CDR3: CASSFLARETQYF
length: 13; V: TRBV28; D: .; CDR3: CASPPGRTDTQYF
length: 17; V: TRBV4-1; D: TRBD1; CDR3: CASRDRDRVFVAGELFF
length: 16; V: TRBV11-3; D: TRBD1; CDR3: CASSTRTGGNTGELFF
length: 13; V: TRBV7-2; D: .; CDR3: CASSSNLQGLEFF
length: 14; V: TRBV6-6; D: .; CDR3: CASGGPVSNSPLHF
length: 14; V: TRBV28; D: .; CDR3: CASTTRGGLIEQYF
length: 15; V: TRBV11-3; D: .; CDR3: CASSLQGKVTDTQYF
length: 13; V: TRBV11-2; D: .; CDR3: CASSFRMNTEAFF
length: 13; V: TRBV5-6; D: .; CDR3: CASSSDWRGELFF
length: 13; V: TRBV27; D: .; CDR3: CASSFRVAGEQYF